This T cell receptor (beta chain) was found in a study of shared clonotypes between healthy human individuals (dated by TCRdb to 2020 to 2022). For the wider study: The cohort included a few men and two women between 18 and 49 years of age. Per donor, three plates each were used for CD4 naive and CD4 memory, two for CD8 naive, and one for CD8 memory. To estimate repertoire size and how much clonotypes are shared between individuals, the study performed deep sequencing of blood TCR repertoires from five healthy adults. Libraries were prepared and TCR repertoires were sequenced by different laboratories using diverse techniques, in order to increase sequencing depth and limit assay-specific biases. Each donor's leukapheresis produced roughly between about 0.8 and 10 billion PBMCs. Overall study results and their limits: Sampling was restricted to blood, and TCR repertoires in tissues likely differ from the TCR repertoires found in blood. Larger estimated clonotype richness was generally found for naive subsets than for memory subsets. Even with the large sequencing depth, rarefaction of the sorted-subset datasets indicated that sequencing was incomplete. Across four donors, roughly 5.4% of naive CD4, 3% to 3.5% of naive CD8, under 2.5% of memory CD4, and approximately 0.42% of memory CD8 clonotypes were shared. Pairwise subsampling indicated that sequencing depth was expected to affect the degree of clonotype sharing among donors. The genetic and exposure-history diversity represented was limited by the small number of donors. Compared with non-shared clonotypes, clonotypes shared by all four sorted-subset donors had higher generation probabilities.

Regarding this clone: Its recognized antigen is unknown. No qualities accompany the bases; no much larger clone lies one base away.

CD8 naive samples were obtained by positive selection for CCR7 among CD45RO-negative cells, yielding a CD45RA+CCR7+ population from which TemRA cells were excluded. Healthy HIV-negative adults with no recently reported acute infections or vaccinations were included as donors. Every donor was a Caucasian adult residing in Nashville, Tennessee, USA. Blood was collected by leukapheresis, and PBMCs were isolated by Ficoll-Histopaque density gradient centrifugation and then cryopreserved in liquid nitrogen vapor phase. Analytical flow cytometry was used to check the purity and quantity of each magnetically sorted T cell population. Genomic DNA was isolated from every sorted fraction and measured by UV absorbance on a Nanodrop 2000c. For this chain, trimming is 4 bases at the V end and 5 bases at the J end, and the number of junction bases without a gene match is 7. CDR1 and CDR2 were assigned from the germline V gene as SGDLS and YYNGEE. Taken from cysteine to phenylalanine, the CDR3 has 14 residues. The kept DNA is CDR3 alone, 42 bases in frame from the first base.

Using the deep immunoSEQ assay, multiplex PCR amplified TCR CDR3 regions from genomic DNA. For each cell subset, the extracted genomic DNA was distributed evenly across all wells of several immunoSEQ 96-well plates, and each plate served as one replicate. For sorted subsets, each replicate PCR was loaded with 150 to 250 ng genomic DNA, equivalent to 32,000 or so T cell genomes. The purified libraries were quantified using a Qubit 3.0 fluorometer, sized with a Bioanalyzer 2100, and then quantified again using the KAPA Library Quantification kit. Every immunoSEQ 96-well plate was sequenced on a separate single-read 150-cycle Illumina NextSeq 550 flow cell. In the original analysis: Because only junctional sequences without quality scores were contained in the immunoSEQ output, filtering matching that applied to full-length reads could not be performed. To assign V/J genes and CDR3, sequences were annotated against IMGT germline references using PyIR, a Python wrapper for IgBLAST v1.9. Reads were removed for weak V/J assignments (E-value above 1e-6), missing CDR3, stop codons, out-of-frame junctions, or ambiguous translated residues. V3J clonotypes were defined as sequences sharing the same inferred V gene, J gene, and CDR3 amino acid sequence. The percentage overlap between two repertoires was calculated by dividing the number of shared unique clonotypes by the size of the smaller repertoire. RTK rarefaction, the Chao1 estimator, and Recon v2.1 estimates of unobserved clonotypes were used to assess repertoire richness. Generation probabilities for all TCRbeta clonotypes obtained by the gDNA method from several donors were computed using OLGA. The source is immuneACCESS, and TCRdb retained only in-frame sequences with V and J called. Part of the clones is not carried over; for the studies checked, unresolved V genes explain less than half of this, and the remainder is unexplained. D and trimming come from the DNA, and the V and J calls and clone size come from that table. The sample table records around 620,000 clones; roughly 95% of these occur just once. The ten largest account for over 0.095% of the sample.

The receptor was isolated from a woman aged 25 to 45 in good health. Specimen: naive CD8+ T cells sorted from blood. The label giving this sample's cell subset or site can be read as: CD45RA+CCR7+. The chain employs TRBV9 and TRBJ1-2; TRBD1 matches 8 bases in the middle. The base sequence is TGTGCCAGCAGCTCAGGGACAGGCTTTTATGGCTACACCTTC. Its translation is CASSSGTGFYGYTF.